The TCR beta chain under discussion was sequenced for a study of T cells in Graves' hyperthyroidism and ophthalmopathy (dated by TCRdb to between 2019 and 2020). About the investigation overall: Peripheral blood was collected at initial diagnosis, before any treatment. To identify TCR V-J signatures that set the groups apart, the researchers used a discovery cohort of about a hundred patients, made up of around 42 with Graves' ophthalmopathy and 55 to 65 with stable Graves' hyperthyroidism. An independent validation cohort of some 18 hyperthyroidism patients and 17 patients who later progressed to ophthalmopathy tested prospective prediction of ophthalmopathy. For training and testing, the 80 to 100 patients in the discovery cohort were randomly divided in a 7:3 ratio. Thyroid tissue and blood T-cell repertoires from about 6 Graves' hyperthyroidism patients were also compared in the study. Following sampling, methimazole starting at 30 mg daily was given to hyperthyroidism patients, and high-dose intravenous methylprednisolone was given to ophthalmopathy patients. TCR Vbeta CDR3 sequencing of 120 to 150 peripheral blood samples (around 45 ophthalmopathy, 75 hyperthyroidism and about 17 progressor patients) is reported in the paper.

Ophthalmopathy patients had moderately to severely active disease, Clinical Activity Score of at least 3, NOSPECS grade of at least 4, and duration under 3 months. Exclusion was applied to patients with uncontrolled infections, other autoimmune diseases, pregnancy or lactation. Diagnoses relied on clinical symptoms, serum thyroxine and TRAb, thyroid ultrasound and orbital computed tomography. PBMCs were separated from 10 ml of fresh peripheral blood using Ficoll-Paque density gradient centrifugation. Trizol reagent was used to extract total RNA, and RNA quality was then checked on an Agilent 2100 Bioanalyzer. About this clonotype: No antigen is known for it. No much larger clone is present one base from it, and per-base qualities are unavailable.

The TCR beta CDR3 regions were amplified from the RNA transcripts. The first round of RT-PCR for the TCR CDR3 was performed with the HTBI primer set and the Qiagen OneStep RT-PCR kit. Libraries were constructed in a second round of multiplex PCR, after which size selection and purification were performed. The libraries were sequenced on an Illumina HiSeq2000 using paired-end 100 bp reads. Under the source paper's analysis protocol: SOAPnuke was used to process the raw data, throwing out any read that contained adapters or uncalled bases, had a mean Phred below 15, or lacked an exact constant-primer or identifier match. COPE v1.2.5 was used to merge the high-quality paired reads, and each unique nucleotide sequence was defined as a clonotype. MiTCR v1.1 was used to align clonotypes to the IMGT TRBV, TRBD and TRBJ reference segments. The analysis was restricted to V-J combinations with a frequency above 0.0001, which together covered 99% to 99.2% of the repertoires. The TCS score was defined as F50 (clonal expansion) divided by E x V (chaos), with BLOSUM62-based TCRdist calculated between CDR3 peptides within each V-J. Welch's t-statistics and random forest reduced fewer than 550 V-J features to roughly 13, which were used in a naive Bayes classifier (R e1071). TCRdb trimmed public reads at Q25 via fastp, called clones via MiXCR and kept in-frame beta chains. Merged by CDR3 protein, the rows form single entries marked with the most common genes and DNA. The authors' filters were not applied to this entry. Here the sample has around 620,000 distinct CDR3 sequences; approximately 15% occur a single time. Roughly 7% of the sample is held by the ten biggest clonotypes.

What the work shows at the level of the full study, not this receptor alone: Ophthalmopathy was separated from stable hyperthyroidism by a 13 V-J signature model, with about 88% sensitivity and approximately 81% specificity obtained in cross-validation and 80%/75% obtained in testing. No statistical method was used to set the sample size in advance, and investigators knew the group allocation. Most expanded thyroid clonotypes (frequency above 0.001) were also detected in blood, a finding suggesting that blood repertoires may reflect thyroid immune responses. In validation, the model predicted progression to ophthalmopathy a median of approximately 6.3 months before onset, with about 64% sensitivity and 72.22% specificity.

From the cysteine through the phenylalanine, the CDR3 covers 16 amino acids. Only the CDR3 region is kept as DNA, spanning 48 bases read in frame from base 1. Compared with germline, V lacks 7 bases and J lacks 1 base; bases without a gene match: 7. CDR1 and CDR2 (SNHLY, FYNNEI) derive from the germline V gene. The sample consisted of blood. The sequence joins TRBV2 to TRBJ2-2, with 9 bases in between that match TRBD2. The TCR was taken from a woman in her late teens or twenties with Graves' ophthalmopathy. The DNA is as follows: TGTGCCAGCACGCGGGAGGGGGGGGGGAACACCGGGGAGCTGTTTTTT. It encodes CASTREGGGNTGELFF.